What follows describes a single TCR beta chain. Its antigen remains unidentified. No much larger clonotype is one base removed from it; base qualities were not supplied. In total, 666 healthy bone marrow donors made up the cohort. At the time of sampling, all cohort members were nominally healthy, though unrecorded immune exposures were likely present. The donor tested CMV seronegative and was one of the 352 seronegative cohort members. A peripheral blood sample was provided by each donor, and peripheral blood mononuclear cells were used for TCR beta sequencing. The Qiagen DNeasy Blood Extraction Kit was used to extract genomic DNA from the blood cell samples. The data originate from a study of cytomegalovirus exposure and HLA in healthy donors (dated by TCRdb to 2016 to 2017). With regard to the full study: An earlier analysis of roughly 630 of the donors reported roughly 300 Gb of sequence data and some 120 million unique TCR beta sequences from about 180 million T cells. Roughly 320 gigabases of sequencing data and around 88 million unique TCR sequences made up an early release that covered several hundred HLA-typed donors. The genetic ancestry cluster associated with self-reported Caucasian donors included approximately 85% of the roughly 360 genotyped donors. The study aimed to test whether cataloging public T cell receptors could reveal signatures of past pathogen exposure. The study used immunosequencing to profile the T cell repertoires of 666 subjects and linked those repertoires to cytomegalovirus serostatus. Along with the approximately 700-subject first cohort, a separate validation cohort of over 90 different subjects was used. The study combined high-throughput TCR immunosequencing, statistical association of individual TCRs with disease status, and machine learning to predict cytomegalovirus infection status. To study patterns of TCR occurrence, a later analysis re-analyzed previously published TCR beta repertoires from under 750 donors and added high-resolution HLA genotyping. Rather than using new phenotypic data, the later analysis identified candidate immune exposures from TCR beta sequences and from how often those sequences occurred across donors. An earlier analysis of 450 to 750 of the donors used high-throughput TCR beta sequencing to judge whether each TCR beta V gene segment behaved as functional or pseudogenic. Donor age, sex, ethnicity and CMV serostatus were collected together with the repertoire data. Genome-wide SNP genotypes for about three fifths of the 666 donors were used in a later genetic analysis, which treated that subset as a discovery cohort. All discovery cohort repertoires had been generated on a single sequencing platform. Class I and class II HLA loci were covered by the typing at four-digit resolution. The number of donors typed differed by locus, with 629-630 for A, B, C, DRB1 and DQB1, around 560 for DQA1, over 600 for DPA1, and some 440 for DPB1. A handful of DR-DQ haplotypes were handled as single units for association and clustering because linkage in the cohort was strong. Among roughly 400 genotyped donors of the cohort, an average of about 240,000 unique TCR beta nucleotide sequences was sequenced per donor, of which 15% to 20% were non-productive.

Broad study findings and their caveats: The only immune exposure information available for the cohort was CMV serostatus. In a later analysis, most CMV-associated TCR beta chains were found to appear HLA-restricted, with HLA associations seemingly driven largely by CMV exposure. This cohort had only TCR beta chains sequenced, and the lack of alpha or paired-chain data limited which features could be detected. The classifier was reported to diagnose cytomegalovirus status with high specificity and sensitivity in both the original and validation cohorts. At a false discovery rate of 0.05, a later analysis linked 16,951 TCR beta sequences to specific HLA alleles. According to a later genetic analysis, donors in an Asian-associated ancestry cluster had fewer N-insertions in productive TCRs than the roughly 660-donor mean. A cluster of highly shared sequence variants was judged likely to be a technical artifact of the sequencing pipeline. Because the 87-base-pair reads could not distinguish some IMGT-functional V segments, including TRBV6-2 and TRBV6-3, those segments were excluded. Linkage disequilibrium might explain the correlated functional status among segregating V segments, but an unknown experimental factor could not be excluded. In a later analysis, several top co-occurrence clusters were reported to appear linked to parvovirus B19, influenza, CMV and Epstein-Barr virus. In an earlier analysis of around 600 of the donors, most TCR beta V segments were observed in productive rearrangements about 87% or about 30% of the time, broadly matching IMGT annotations. A later analysis found that TCR association rates varied across HLA loci, with DRB1 alleles showing the most associated TCRs and HLA-C alleles the fewest. Because counts were too low, about 17 rarely observed V segments, including chromosome 9 orphons, were excluded from the earlier analysis of 500 to 700 of the donors. Most TCR sequences were observed very rarely across donors, whereas some public TCRs were present in many individuals. A later genetic analysis associated a missense DCLRE1C variant with V-gene and J-gene trimming of TCR beta chains, and an independent cohort replicated the association. A few of the identified cytomegalovirus-associated TCR beta chains were confirmed in vitro to be specific for cytomegalovirus antigens. Because HLA typing was missing for some donors at each locus, association tests included only the typed subset. A further reported finding was that TCR beta sequences accurately predicted the HLA-A and HLA-B alleles for most subjects in the first cohort. In a later analysis, HLA-associated TCR beta chains showed more clonal expansion and lower generation probabilities than non-associated chains that were equally common. The presence/absence analyses assumed that sequencing depth was roughly uniform across donors, and that assumption may not be true. Strong co-occurrence of HLA alleles, especially DR and DQ, made assigning TCR associations to individual alleles difficult. The authors suggested that the approach could potentially be extended to other disease states and immunological phenotypes. A total of roughly 160 TCR beta chains were listed by the study as associated with cytomegalovirus.

The library was prepared using the immunoSEQ multiplex PCR assay. For the multiplex PCR, a mixture combining 60 forward primers for TCR Vbeta segments and 13 reverse primers for TCR Jbeta segments was used. The CDR3 region of rearranged TCR beta genes was amplified from genomic DNA with a multiplex PCR assay. Amplified TCR beta libraries were sequenced as 87-base-pair reads on the Illumina HiSeq System. On the study's bioinformatics: A later analysis tallied about 77 million unique TCR beta chains across the approximately 670 repertoires, and approximately 12 million of those chains were shared by two or more donors. To remove PCR and sequencing errors, raw reads were error-corrected and collapsed into unique sequences using a nearest-neighbor algorithm that merged closely related sequences. V, D and J gene segments were assigned by aligning CDR3 sequences to IMGT reference sequences. For a sequence to be retained, a match of at least six nucleotides was required to both a V gene segment and a J gene segment. A rearrangement was called productive if the CDR3 had no stop codons and remained in frame with V and J, and every other rearrangement was called non-productive. Following IMGT convention, CDR3 was defined as the stretch from the second conserved V-encoded cysteine to the conserved J-encoded phenylalanine. The earlier analysis of approximately 590 of the donors excluded any sequence lacking an unambiguous match to a single V gene segment. An earlier analysis of fewer than 750 of the donors classified V segments as functional when productive rearrangements were above 56.7% and as segregating when the standard deviation between donors was above 5%. To diagnose cytomegalovirus status from the catalog of TCR beta chain sequences, a statistical classification framework was built. V and J gene assignment, in a later analysis, came from comparing TCR nucleotide sequences with IMGT/GENE-DB human TR gene sequences. The TCRdist pipeline was used in a later analysis to assign CDR3 sequences and most-parsimonious VDJ recombination scenarios. In a later analysis, every TCR beta chain was defined by the combination of its CDR3 amino acid sequence and its V-gene family, and reads without a unique V-gene family were dropped. As a way to deal with suspected cross-contamination and a sequencing artifact, a later analysis dropped more than 500 nucleotide sequences that were highly shared and had low generation probability. In a later analysis, a clonal expansion index was calculated for each public chain from normalized within-repertoire ranks of inferred template counts. In a later analysis, generation probabilities were computed with a VDJ recombination model fitted to out-of-frame rearrangements, and the resulting probabilities were checked against IGoR. A later analysis scored TCR-TCR, TCR-HLA and TCR-CMV co-occurrence with hypergeometric tests, applying a repertoire-size bias correction to TCR pairs. False discovery rates were estimated in a later analysis by permuting HLA or CMV assignments 20 times. In a later analysis, co-occurring TCRs were grouped with DBSCAN, and TCRdist sequence similarity was added when clustering was performed within HLA-allele-positive subsets. Repertoires with fewer than 30,000 or more than 120,000 public chains, plus five repertoires with anomalous nucleotide sharing, were excluded from co-occurrence clustering. Imported from immuneACCESS, the table was reduced by TCRdb to in-frame sequences with V and J called. These copies leave out some clones; in studies compared against another copy, an unresolved V gene accounts for under half, and the cause of the remainder is not known. For V, J and clone size, that table is used; D and trimming come from the DNA. Recorded for this sample are around 59,000 clones; 80% of them occurred a single time. Of the sample, over 3% is held by the ten largest clones.

Trimming removed 4 bases from V and 6 bases from J; the gene matches leave 2 bases unexplained. According to the germline V gene (reference sequence), CDR1 reads LNHNV and CDR2 reads YYDKDF. Spanning cysteine to phenylalanine, the CDR3 consists of 14 amino acids. The only DNA kept is the CDR3, 42 bases in frame from the first base. The sample taken for sequencing was PBMCs. This clonotype was sampled from a woman aged 35 to 49 in good health and CMV-seronegative. The chain is made from TRBV15 and TRBJ2-4; TRBD1 matches 11 bases in the middle. The CDR3 corresponds to CATSNGQGANIQYF. In nucleotides, the sequence is TGTGCCACCAGCAACGGACAGGGGGCAAACATTCAGTACTTC.